These T cell receptor beta chains were read from a single sample in a study of long-term antiretroviral therapy in people with HIV. Clones were read by immunoSEQ multiplex PCR, and TCRdb kept only the in-frame ones, dropping some. The sample holds 15,000 to 20,000 clones, approximately 75% seen once. The source material was unsorted PBMCs, sampled 0.3 years after starting antiretroviral therapy. The receptors originated from a man younger than 30 with HIV. Each CDR3 is given with its conserved first and last residue. D genes are given only for firm matches. Some rows mark clone size as missing; the rest say once, few, many or name a class of expanded clone.

J gene	V gene	D gene	clone size	CDR3 protein	CDR3 DNA
TRBJ1-2	TRBV6-5	.	.	CASSYGGYYGYTF	TGTGCCAGCAGTTATGGGGGTTACTATGGCTACACCTTC
TRBJ2-6	TRBV19	.	.	CASSMTVYETGANVLTF	TGTGCCAGTAGTATGACAGTCTATGAGACTGGGGCCAACGTCCTGACTTTC
TRBJ2-2	TRBV9	TRBD1	few	CASSGDRDTGELFF	TGTGCCAGCAGCGGGGACAGGGACACCGGGGAGCTGTTTTTT
TRBJ1-5	TRBV28	.	few	CASSLLGQPQHF	TGTGCCAGCAGTTTATTGGGCCAGCCCCAGCATTTT
TRBJ1-2	TRBV5-1	.	.	CASSSEVAGYGYTF	TGCGCCAGCAGCTCAGAAGTAGCGGGCTATGGCTACACCTTC
TRBJ1-5	TRBV19	.	few	CASSITEAGALRQPQHF	TGTGCCAGTAGTATTACAGAAGCAGGCGCCCTAAGGCAGCCCCAGCATTTT
TRBJ2-7	TRBV18	TRBD2	.	CASSPPVTSGYEQYF	TGTGCCAGCTCACCACCGGTCACTAGCGGCTACGAGCAGTACTTC
TRBJ1-1	TRBV19	.	.	CASSIDSGMNTEAFF	TGTGCCAGTAGTATAGATTCCGGAATGAACACTGAAGCTTTCTTT
TRBJ2-3	TRBV11-2	.	.	CASSLKQGDTQYF	TGTGCCAGCAGCTTAAAGCAGGGGGATACGCAGTATTTT
TRBJ1-2	TRBV6-5	TRBD1	.	CASSSGTGAPGYTF	TGTGCCAGCAGCTCCGGGACAGGGGCGCCTGGCTACACCTTC
TRBJ2-1	TRBV28	TRBD1	.	CASSSPDRGNEQFF	TGTGCCAGCAGTTCGCCGGACAGGGGGAATGAGCAGTTCTTC
TRBJ1-1	TRBV10-1	.	.	CASSAGRLTEAFF	TGCGCCAGCAGCGCGGGACGCCTGACTGAAGCTTTCTTT
TRBJ2-1	TRBV30	TRBD2	.	CACVTSGVYNEQFF	TGTGCCTGCGTCACTAGCGGGGTTTACAATGAGCAGTTCTTC
TRBJ2-3	TRBV11-3	.	.	CASSLRGAGDTQYF	TGTGCCAGCAGCTTACGGGGGGCGGGGGATACGCAGTATTTT
TRBJ2-1	TRBV14	.	.	CASSHLRGGSYNEQFF	TGTGCCAGCAGCCATCTCCGAGGGGGCTCCTACAATGAGCAGTTCTTC
TRBJ1-1	TRBV7-8	.	.	CASSPGGANTEAFF	TGTGCCAGCAGCCCTGGGGGCGCGAACACTGAAGCTTTCTTT
TRBJ2-1	TRBV15	.	.	CATSRGRSEYNEQFF	TGTGCCACCAGCCGAGGGAGGTCAGAGTACAATGAGCAGTTCTTC
TRBJ1-1	TRBV28	.	.	CASRQTLRGPILLNTEAFF	TGTGCCAGCAGACAAACACTCCGGGGCCCTATCCTCCTTAACACTGAAGCTTTCTTT
TRBJ2-2	TRBV6-1	.	.	CASTRGEGDTGELFF	TGTGCCAGCACCCGAGGGGAGGGGGACACCGGGGAGCTGTTTTTT
TRBJ1-1	TRBV14	.	.	CASSQARRTEAFF	TGTGCCAGCAGCCAAGCCCGTCGGACTGAAGCTTTCTTT
TRBJ2-7	TRBV6-6	.	.	CASSIQDAYEQYF	TGTGCCAGCAGTATACAGGACGCCTACGAGCAGTACTTC
TRBJ1-2	TRBV7-2	.	.	CASSSRDIHGYTF	TGTGCCAGCAGCAGCCGGGACATCCATGGCTACACCTTC
TRBJ2-1	TRBV11-2	.	.	CASSFEVWGNEQFF	TGTGCCAGCAGCTTCGAAGTCTGGGGCAATGAGCAGTTCTTC
TRBJ1-3	TRBV6-1	.	.	CASSEATGAGNTIYF	TGTGCCAGCAGTGAAGCAACCGGGGCCGGAAACACCATATATTTT
TRBJ2-3	TRBV2	TRBD1	.	CASSVEVSGGSDTQYF	TGTGCCAGCAGTGTTGAAGTCTCAGGGGGCAGCGATACGCAGTATTTT
TRBJ1-6	TRBV9	.	.	CASSVEYGNSPLHF	TGTGCCAGCAGCGTAGAATATGGTAATTCACCCCTCCACTTT
TRBJ1-1	TRBV11-3	TRBD1	.	CASSSRTGEAFF	TGTGCCAGCAGCTCGCGGACAGGGGAAGCTTTCTTT
TRBJ2-1	TRBV27	.	.	CASSLGSVVNEQFF	TGTGCCAGCAGTTTGGGCTCGGTAGTCAATGAGCAGTTCTTC
TRBJ1-2	TRBV11-1	TRBD1	few	CASSQRTGSGYTF	TGTGCCAGCAGTCAAAGGACAGGGTCTGGCTACACCTTC
TRBJ2-2	TRBV28	TRBD1	.	CASSITGGAYPGELFF	TGTGCCAGCAGCATAACAGGGGGCGCTTACCCCGGGGAGCTGTTTTTT
TRBJ1-5	TRBV10-3	.	.	CAISESNQPQHF	TGTGCCATCAGTGAGTCGAATCAGCCCCAGCATTTT
TRBJ2-7	TRBV9	.	.	CASSVVGESYEQYF	TGTGCCAGCAGCGTAGTGGGGGAGAGCTACGAGCAGTACTTC
TRBJ2-4	TRBV14	TRBD2	.	CASSASWEGAKNIQYF	TGTGCCAGCTCAGCCTCTTGGGAGGGGGCCAAAAACATTCAGTACTTC
TRBJ2-2	TRBV11-3	TRBD1	few	CASSSGDRGRDGELFF	TGTGCCAGCAGCAGCGGAGACAGGGGCAGGGACGGGGAGCTGTTTTTT
TRBJ1-2	TRBV5-5	TRBD1	.	CASSLPGGKGYTF	TGTGCCAGCAGCTTGCCAGGGGGGAAGGGCTACACCTTC
TRBJ1-1	TRBV6-1	.	.	CASSEALRPNSPNTEAFF	TGTGCCAGCAGTGAAGCGCTAAGGCCCAACAGCCCGAACACTGAAGCTTTCTTT
TRBJ1-4	TRBV28	.	.	CASRPPWGREKLFF	TGTGCCAGCAGACCCCCTTGGGGACGGGAAAAACTGTTTTTT
TRBJ2-5	TRBV14	TRBD2	.	CASSQGIAGYQETQYF	TGTGCCAGCAGCCAAGGGATAGCGGGATACCAAGAGACCCAGTACTTC
TRBJ1-1	TRBV4-1	TRBD1	.	CASSFHGTAEIEAFF	TGCGCCAGCAGCTTCCACGGGACAGCAGAGATTGAAGCTTTCTTT
TRBJ2-7	TRBV29-1	.	.	CSVDSGTAYEQYF	TGCAGCGTTGATTCCGGGACCGCCTACGAGCAGTACTTC
TRBJ2-5	TRBV7-3	TRBD2	.	CASSPTPLASGGETQYF	TGTGCCAGCAGCCCCACCCCCCTCGCTAGCGGGGGAGAGACCCAGTACTTC
TRBJ1-2	TRBV5-5	.	.	CASSFKDRFSYGYTF	TGTGCCAGCAGCTTTAAAGACAGGTTTAGCTATGGCTACACCTTC
TRBJ1-4	TRBV30	TRBD1	.	CAWSIGGQGATNEKLFF	TGTGCCTGGAGTATAGGGGGACAGGGGGCGACTAATGAAAAACTGTTTTTT